The 6 T cell receptor beta chains reported below all come from one sample, sequenced in a study of vaccination effects on CD4 cells after COVID-19. Antigens for these TCRs are unknown. ViraFEST expansion of antigen-specific CD4+ T cells with viral peptide pools preceded sequencing. The culture ran for under eleven days, and then CD4+ T cells were isolated. Vaccine administered to participants consisted of two doses of either BNT162b2 or mRNA-1273. Sequencing was performed with immunoSEQ multiplex PCR; in TCRdb, only in-frame clones are kept and a portion is missing. The data hold over 50,000 clones, with about three quarters observed a single time. The sample consisted of CD4+ T cells from PBMCs cultured with HCoV-229E spike peptides, taken after COVID-19 vaccination. These receptor sequences come from a human donor who received a COVID-19 vaccine.

The chain joins TRBV7-2 to TRBJ1-4, with a tentative D call TRBD1 (6 bases). The CDR3 totals 14 residues. The germline CDR1 and CDR2 sequences are SGHTA and FQGNSA. V lost 4 bases and J lost 4, with 10 bases in between. The CDR3 bases are TGTGCCAGCAGCTCCGGACAGTATAATGAAAAACTGTTTTTT. As protein: CASSSGQYNEKLFF. The variable domain in full, completed from reference TRBV7-2 and TRBJ1-4, reads GAGVSQSPSNKVTEKGKDVELRCDPISGHTALYWYRQSLGQGLEFLIYFQGNSAPDKSGLPSDRFSAERTGGSVSTLTIQRTQQEDSAVYLCASSSGQYNEKLFFGSGTQLSVL.

The rearrangement uses TRBV9 and TRBJ2-4; D is possibly TRBD2 (6 bases). V gave up 4 bases and J gave up 6 bases, with 20 bases separating them. Germline V lookup: CDR1 SGDLS, CDR2 YYNGEE. CDR3 length: 16 residues. CDR3 sequence: CASSTGRGTGGNIQYF. The CDR3 DNA follows: TGTGCCAGCAGCACCGGACGGGGGACTGGGGGAAACATTCAGTACTTC.

This clone appeared a few times. V usage is TRBV27 and J usage is TRBJ1-5; D is possibly TRBD1 (5 bases). Germline assignment: CDR1 MNHEY and CDR2 SMNVEV (reference sequence). The V end lost 0 bases, the J end lost 4 bases, and 16 bases lay between the germline ends. The CDR3 spans 17 residues. CDR3 sequence: CASSLSPPGRVNQPQHF. The CDR3 DNA sequence: TGTGCCAGCAGTTTATCCCCTCCTGGCAGGGTGAATCAGCCCCAGCATTTT.

The genes are TRBV30 and TRBJ1-6; D call uncertain. Between the trimmed V and J ends, which lost 4 bases and 4 bases, there was a span of 8 bases. Germline V gene lookup returns CDR1 GTSNPN and CDR2 SVGIG (reference sequence). The CDR3 length is 13 residues. Written as DNA, the CDR3 is TGTGCCTGGAATCTGGGATATAATTCACCCCTCCACTTT. Translated: CAWNLGYNSPLHF.

The V gene is TRBV28, the J gene TRBJ2-5; maybe TRBD1 (6 bases). The CDR3 is 16 residues long. CDR1 is MDHEN and CDR2 is SYDVKM in the germline V gene. Trimming took off 7 bases at V and 4 bases at J, with 22 bases between the two ends. CDR3 region: CASTPSGGYARETQYF. CDR3 DNA sequence: TGTGCCAGCACCCCCAGTGGGGGCTACGCCCGAGAGACCCAGTACTTC.

This rearrangement joins TRBV5-1 to TRBJ1-4, with D maybe TRBD1 (5 bases). The V gene lost 5 bases and the J gene lost 6 bases, with 14 bases spanning the gap. CDR1 SGHRS and CDR2 YFSETQ come from the germline V gene. This CDR3 is built from 14 residues. DNA for the CDR3: TGCGCCAGCAGGCTAGGGACTGCAGATGAAAAACTGTTTTTT. Its protein product is CASRLGTADEKLFF.